This T cell receptor (beta chain) derives from a study of cytomegalovirus exposure and HLA in healthy donors. Trimming took 0 bases from V and 9 from J, leaving 3 bases between them. Germline lookup yields CDR1 SGHAT and CDR2 FQNNGV. The CDR3 is 12 amino acids. A multiplex PCR was run with 60 Vbeta primers and 13 Jbeta primers. The assay was immunoSEQ multiplex PCR, and TCRdb's table has in-frame clones only and misses some. Of fewer than 120,000 clones listed, more than 60% are singletons. This rearrangement joins TRBV11-2 to TRBJ1-6; no definite D call. The TCR sequence derives from a man aged 25 to 45 in good health and CMV-seropositive. Sequenced material: PBMCs. This CDR3 reads CASSLDSSPLHF. The DNA of the CDR3 is TGTGCCAGCAGCTTAGATAGTTCACCCCTCCACTTT.